One and the same sample provided the 29 T cell receptor beta chains below, sequenced in a study of blood T cell repertoires in COVID-19. This table comes from immunoSEQ multiplex PCR, and its TCRdb copy is limited to in-frame clones, with some not included. The sample records under 400,000 clones, about 88% being singletons. Material for sequencing was PBMCs or T cells enriched from blood (not recorded which). These receptors all stem from a woman younger than 45 who had been exposed to COVID-19.

This clone was detected once. Other DNA variants within this sample encode the same CDR3. The chain has TRBV28 and TRBJ2-1; 11 bases are shared with TRBD2. J was trimmed by 1 base and V by 6 bases; bases with no gene match: 5. The germline CDR1 and CDR2 sequences are MDHEN and SYDVKM. The CDR3 has 16 amino acids. CDR3 sequence: CASSLLAGGSYNEQFF. The CDR3, as DNA: TGTGCCAGCAGCCTCCTAGCGGGAGGTTCCTACAATGAGCAGTTCTTC.

V and J are TRBV4-1 and TRBJ2-1; a possible D gene is TRBD2 (6 bases). Germline V CDR1 and CDR2: MGHRA, YSYEKL. Between the trimmed V and J ends, which lost 2 bases and 4 bases, there was a span of 9 bases. This CDR3 spans 14 amino acids. The CDR3 sequence is CASSQYGTYNEQFF. The CDR3 nucleotides read TGCGCCAGCAGCCAATATGGGACTTACAATGAGCAGTTCTTC.

CDR3 DNA sequence: TGTGCCAGTACCTATCCCGGGACAGCTGAAGCTTTCTTT. Translating it yields CASTYPGTAEAFF. V is TRBV19 and J is TRBJ1-1, with 7 bases fitting TRBD1. CDR1 LNHDA and CDR2 SQIVND come from the germline V gene (reference sequence). The CDR3 contains 13 residues. With V trimmed by 7 bases and J by 6 bases, 8 bases remained unmatched.

The J gene is TRBJ1-1, the V gene TRBV28, with 10 positions matching TRBD1. V shed 8 bases, J shed 4 bases, and the junction held 13 bases outside the gene matches. Germline V gives CDR1 MDHEN, CDR2 SYDVKM. The CDR3 extends over 16 amino acids. The CDR3 nucleotides are TGTGCCAGCTCCGGGACAGGGGTGAGTTCGGGCACTGAAGCTTTCTTT. Its protein product is CASSGTGVSSGTEAFF.

V usage is TRBV6-5 and J usage is TRBJ1-1, with D perhaps matching TRBD1 (5 bases). The CDR3 sequence is 14 residues long. Germline CDR1 reads MNHEY; CDR2 reads SVGAGI. The V gene lost 7 bases and the J gene lost 2 bases, with 14 bases spanning the gap. CDR3 region: CASTTRTPNTEAFF. CDR3 DNA: TGTGCCAGCACCACTCGGACACCAAACACTGAAGCTTTCTTT.

V gene TRBV27 combines with J gene TRBJ2-4; D uncertain. Germline V gene data show CDR1 as MNHEY and CDR2 as SMNVEV (reference sequence). The CDR3 spans 13 residues. V was trimmed by 3 bases and J by 2 bases, leaving 5 bases between them. The CDR3 coding sequence is TGTGCCAGCAGTTTCTCTCCCAAAAACATTCAGTACTTC. Translating gives CASSFSPKNIQYF.

A single count supports this clone. The chain couples TRBV11-2 to TRBJ1-1, with D possibly TRBD1 on 5 matching bases. This CDR3 region has 14 residues. The V gene's germline CDR1 is SGHAT and CDR2 FQNNGV. V was shortened by 1 base and J by 12 bases, with 18 bases between the two germline ends. CDR3: CASSLGSQGGVTFF. The CDR3 coding sequence is TGTGCCAGCAGCTTAGGAAGTCAGGGTGGAGTAACTTTCTTT.

V is TRBV9 and J is TRBJ1-3; D is unresolved. Per germline, CDR1 SGDLS and CDR2 YYNGEE. There are 11 residues in the CDR3. V was cut by 0 bases and J by 8 bases, with 3 bases left in between. The CDR3 nucleotides read TGTGCCAGCAGCGTAGGAGACACCATATATTTT. Residues: CASSVGDTIYF.

The V gene is TRBV30, the J gene TRBJ1-1, with TRBD1 matching 7 bases. Germline V gene lookup returns CDR1 GTSNPN and CDR2 SVGIG (reference sequence). The V gene end was trimmed by 8 bases and the J gene end by 4 bases; junction bases not matched to a gene: 7. The CDR3 totals 12 residues. The CDR3: CAGNRGGTEAFF. Written as DNA, the CDR3 is TGTGCCGGAAACAGGGGAGGCACTGAAGCTTTCTTT. Drawing the rest from reference TRBV30 and TRBJ1-1, the complete variable domain is SQTIHQWPATLVQPVGSPLSLECTVEGTSNPNLYWYRQAAGRGLQLLFYSVGIGQISSEVPQNLSASRPQDRQFILSSKKLLLSDSGFYLCAGNRGGTEAFFGQGTRLTVV.

This clone was seen a few times. The genes are TRBV19 and TRBJ1-2; TRBD1 might be the D (6 bases). The germline V gene has CDR1 LNHDA and CDR2 SQIVND (reference sequence). The ends were cut back, 2 bases at V and 4 bases at J, with 8 bases in the middle. The CDR3 is 13 amino acids. CDR3 bases: TGTGCCAGTAGTATATACAGGGCCTATGGCTACACCTTC. Amino acid sequence: CASSIYRAYGYTF.

The chain recombines TRBV6-1 with TRBJ1-6; no firm D call. CDR3 size: 15 residues. V gave up 1 base and J gave up 10 bases, with 14 bases separating them. Germline-derived CDR1 and CDR2 are MNHNS and SASEGT. The DNA for the CDR3 is TGTGCCAGCAGTGAAGGCACACCGTTCGGGTCACCCCTCCACTTT. Protein product: CASSEGTPFGSPLHF.

The rearrangement joins TRBV5-1 to TRBJ1-1; D gene ambiguous. Germline CDR1 reads SGHRS; CDR2 reads YFSETQ. CDR3 length: 15 residues. The ends were cut back, 1 base at V and 1 base at J, with 11 bases in the middle. The CDR3 nucleotides are TGCGCCAGCAGCTTGATGGTGGGAGCGAACACTGAAGCTTTCTTT. Translating it yields CASSLMVGANTEAFF.

This chain uses TRBV28 with TRBJ1-1; maybe TRBD1 (5 bases). The CDR3 covers 14 residues. Germline CDR1 is MDHEN and CDR2 is SYDVKM. For the CDR3, the DNA is TGTGTCCACCAAGGTCCAGGGTCAGCCACTGAAGCTTTCTTT. Protein sequence: CVHQGPGSATEAFF.

The rearrangement links TRBV6-5 to TRBJ2-3; possible D gene TRBD2, 7 bases. This CDR3 spans 15 amino acids. CDR1 is MNHEY, CDR2 SVGAGI, per germline. The chain's CDR3 is CAIQGREVKTDTQYF. The CDR3 DNA reads TGTGCTATCCAGGGGAGGGAAGTAAAGACAGATACGCAGTATTTT.

The rearrangement uses TRBV2 and TRBJ2-2; a weak D match, TRBD2 (5 bases). The CDR3 extends over 14 amino acids. Deletions cut 4 bases from V and 4 bases from J, with 10 bases between. CDR1 is SNHLY, CDR2 FYNNEI, per germline. CDR3 amino acids: CASSAGYGTGELFF. The CDR3, as DNA: TGTGCCAGCAGTGCGGGGTATGGCACCGGGGAGCTGTTTTTT.

This clone was recorded once. The chain is built from TRBV5-8 and TRBJ1-5; no firm D call. This CDR3 comprises 15 residues. Trimming cost V 0 bases and J 7 bases, with 14 bases left between them. The germline CDR1 and CDR2 sequences are SGHTS and YDEGEE. The CDR3 loop is CASSLGARSEQPQHF. CDR3 nucleotides: TGTGCCAGCAGCTTGGGAGCCCGATCTGAACAGCCCCAGCATTTT.

This chain's CDR3 is CASRTNYVYEQYF. CDR3 DNA sequence: TGTGCCAGCAGGACGAACTATGTCTACGAGCAGTACTTC. The V gene is TRBV12-3 or TRBV12-4, the J gene TRBJ2-7, with D hard to call. The CDR3 covers 13 residues. V shed 6 bases and J shed 3 bases, with 12 bases lying between them.

This rearrangement joins TRBV28 to TRBJ2-5; weak D call: TRBD1 (7 bases). From germline, CDR1 is MDHEN and CDR2 SYDVKM. The V gene lost 5 bases and the J gene lost 5 bases, with 18 bases spanning the gap. CDR3 size: 15 residues. CDR3 in DNA: TGTGCCAGCAGTCTAGACAGGGATGCGGGGGAGACCCAGTACTTC. It encodes CASSLDRDAGETQYF.

This chain joins TRBV5-5 and TRBJ2-7; the match to TRBD1 covers 7 bases. V lost 1 base, J lost 3 bases, and 10 bases stayed unmatched. The CDR3 spans 16 residues. Germline V lookup: CDR1 SGHKS, CDR2 YYEKEE (reference sequence). DNA of the CDR3: TGTGCCAGCAGCTTGAGTTGGGACAGTCTCTTCTACGAGCAGTACTTC. Residues: CASSLSWDSLFYEQYF.

V is TRBV28 and J is TRBJ1-5, with TRBD1 matching 10 bases. The CDR3 consists of 15 residues. CDR1 and CDR2 (germline): MDHEN, SYDVKM. Germline trimming cut 5 bases from V and 5 bases from J; bases unmatched to any gene: 6. This CDR3 is CASSTGQGRHQPQHF. Here the CDR3 DNA reads TGTGCCAGCAGTACGGGACAGGGGCGGCATCAGCCCCAGCATTTT.

A single count supports this clone. The chain employs TRBV4-1 and TRBJ1-5; TRBD1 might be the D (6 bases). CDR1 MGHRA and CDR2 YSYEKL come from the germline V gene. The CDR3 loop spans 16 amino acids. V was cut by 4 bases and J by 0 bases, with 13 bases left in between. CDR3 bases: TGCGCCAGCAGCCCCCCAGGGGTGTATAGCAATCAGCCCCAGCATTTT. Its protein product is CASSPPGVYSNQPQHF.

The chain is built from TRBV5-1 and TRBJ1-5; 8 positions match TRBD1. Looked up from germline, CDR1 is SGHRS and CDR2 is YFSETQ. The length of the CDR3 is 16 residues. After removal of 1 base from V and 2 bases from J, the junction contained 5 bases not matched to a gene. The CDR3 bases are TGCGCCAGCAGCTTGCCGACAGGGGAAGGCAATCAGCCCCAGCATTTT. It encodes CASSLPTGEGNQPQHF.

A word on this clone: Other DNA variants within this sample encode the same CDR3. The chain carries TRBV7-2 and TRBJ2-7, with TRBD2 matching over 14 bases. CDR1 is SGHTA and CDR2 is FQGNSA in the germline V gene. This CDR3 has 15 amino acids. V was clipped by 5 bases and J by 3 bases; unmatched bases: 3. CDR3 in DNA: TGTGCCAGCAGCCCGGGACTAGCGGGGGTCTACGAGCAGTACTTC. It specifies CASSPGLAGVYEQYF.

The chain uses TRBV19 and TRBJ1-1; 9 nucleotides line up with TRBD1. The germline gives CDR1 LNHDA, CDR2 SQIVND (reference sequence). CDR3 size: 13 residues. The CDR3 loop is CAISGTGSTEAFF. CDR3 coding DNA: TGTGCGATATCCGGGACAGGGAGTACTGAAGCTTTCTTT.

The chain uses TRBV28 and TRBJ2-5; a weak D match, TRBD1 (6 bases). Germline V gene sequence: CDR1 MDHEN, CDR2 SYDVKM. V dropped 5 bases and J dropped 1 base, with 11 bases sitting between them. This CDR3 is built from 14 residues. The CDR3 reads CASSIQGPQETQYF. The CDR3 DNA sequence: TGTGCCAGCAGTATCCAGGGGCCCCAAGAGACCCAGTACTTC.

The genes are TRBV28 and TRBJ1-3, with a weak D call TRBD1 (5 bases). Germline CDR1 MDHEN, CDR2 SYDVKM. The germline V and J ends were trimmed by 5 bases and 0 bases, with 8 bases remaining between them. The CDR3 spans 14 residues. The CDR3 DNA sequence: TGTGCCAGCAGTCACAGGTCCTCTGGAAACACCATATATTTT. It encodes CASSHRSSGNTIYF. The variable domain in full, with the rest retrieved from reference TRBV28 and TRBJ1-3, is DVKVTQSSRYLVKRTGEKVFLECVQDMDHENMFWYRQDPGLGLRLIYFSYDVKMKEKGDIPEGYSVSREKKERFSLILESASTNQTSMYLCASSHRSSGNTIYFGEGSWLTVV.

This CDR3 is CASSSPGTGVGYTF. For the CDR3, the DNA is TGTGCCAGCAGTTCCCCCGGGACAGGGGTTGGCTACACCTTC. The chain couples TRBV28 to TRBJ1-2, with TRBD1 matching over 10 bases. Germline CDR1 MDHEN, CDR2 SYDVKM. J lost 7 bases, V lost 4 bases, and 6 bases had no gene match. This CDR3 has 14 amino acids.

The rearrangement links TRBV28 to TRBJ1-1; no clear D. V gave up 4 bases and J gave up 0 bases, with 15 bases separating them. Germline V gives CDR1 MDHEN, CDR2 SYDVKM. This CDR3 region has 16 residues. The CDR3 spells CASSSPGSAMNTEAFF. CDR3 in DNA: TGTGCCAGCAGTTCCCCGGGGTCCGCCATGAACACTGAAGCTTTCTTT.

The V and J genes are TRBV2 and TRBJ2-1, with D maybe TRBD1 (6 bases). The CDR3 spans 13 residues. Trimming cost V 5 bases and J 7 bases, with 12 bases left between them. From germline, CDR1 is SNHLY and CDR2 FYNNEI. This CDR3 is CASSRYRGNEQFF. DNA for the CDR3: TGTGCCAGCAGTAGATATAGGGGGAATGAGCAGTTCTTC.